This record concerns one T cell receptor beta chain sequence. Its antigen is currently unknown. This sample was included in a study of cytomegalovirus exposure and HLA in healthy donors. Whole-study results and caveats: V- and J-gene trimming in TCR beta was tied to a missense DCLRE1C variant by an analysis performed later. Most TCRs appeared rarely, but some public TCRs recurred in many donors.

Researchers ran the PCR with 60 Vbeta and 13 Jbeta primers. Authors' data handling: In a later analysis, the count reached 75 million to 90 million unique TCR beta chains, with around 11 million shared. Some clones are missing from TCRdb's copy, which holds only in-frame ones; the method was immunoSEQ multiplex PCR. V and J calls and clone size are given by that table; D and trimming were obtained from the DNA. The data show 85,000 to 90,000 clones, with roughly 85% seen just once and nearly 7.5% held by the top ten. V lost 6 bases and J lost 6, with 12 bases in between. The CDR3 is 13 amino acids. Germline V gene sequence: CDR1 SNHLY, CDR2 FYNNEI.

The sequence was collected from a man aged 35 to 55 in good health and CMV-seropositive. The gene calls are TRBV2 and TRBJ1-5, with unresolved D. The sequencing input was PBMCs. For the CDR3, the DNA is TGTGCCAGCAGAAACAGATTGGGTCAGCCCCAGCATTTT. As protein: CASRNRLGQPQHF.